What follows are 17 T cell receptor beta chains derived from one specimen sequenced in a study of cytomegalovirus exposure and HLA in healthy donors. Vbeta (60) and Jbeta (13) primers were used in the PCR. Assay: immunoSEQ multiplex PCR; the TCRdb copy retains only in-frame clones and omits some. This table has some 170,000 clones, approximately 80% appearing once. The sequencing sample was made of PBMCs. The receptors stem from a man aged 35 to 55 in good health and CMV-seronegative.

This chain links TRBV5-6 with TRBJ2-1; TRBD2 matches 9 bases. Unmatched junction bases numbered 13, after V lost 7 bases and J lost 8 bases. CDR1 and CDR2 from the germline V gene are SGHDT and YYEEEE. This CDR3 contains 15 residues. CDR3 amino acids: CASASGTSFFDEQFF. The CDR3 region has the DNA TGTGCCAGCGCCTCCGGGACTAGCTTTTTCGATGAGCAGTTCTTC.

The chain is built from TRBV6-6 and TRBJ1-5; D uncertain. V was pared by 2 bases and J by 7 bases, with 15 bases between. CDR3 length equals 15 residues. Germline CDR1 reads MNHNY; CDR2 reads SVGAGI (reference sequence). The CDR3 DNA sequence: TGTGCCAGCAGTTACGATTCGGGGTCGAAACAGCCCCAGCATTTT. Its protein is CASSYDSGSKQPQHF.

This chain joins TRBV7-8 and TRBJ1-1, with 9 nucleotides matching TRBD1. The germline gives CDR1 SGHVS, CDR2 FQNEAQ. The V gene end was trimmed by 5 bases and the J gene end by 5 bases; junction bases not matched to a gene: 9. The CDR3 contains 15 residues. CDR3 in amino acids: CASSIGTGKKTEAFF. CDR3 DNA sequence: TGTGCCAGCAGCATCGGGACAGGGAAAAAGACTGAAGCTTTCTTT.

V usage is TRBV29-1 and J usage is TRBJ2-1; no clear D gene. The CDR3 loop spans 13 amino acids. Germline-derived CDR1 and CDR2 are SQVTM and ANQGSEA. The V gene lost 0 bases and the J gene lost 9 bases, with 12 bases spanning the gap. As DNA, the CDR3 is TGCAGCGTTGAAGATGGAGCGCCGGGTGAGCAGTTCTTC. It encodes CSVEDGAPGEQFF.

This chain links TRBV5-6 with TRBJ2-5; TRBD2 aligns across 8 bases. CDR3 length: 16 amino acids. CDR1 is SGHDT, CDR2 YYEEEE, per germline. J lost 1 base, V lost 0 bases, and 5 bases had no gene match. CDR3: CASSLVGGGPQETQYF. As DNA, the CDR3 is TGTGCCAGCAGCTTGGTGGGCGGGGGGCCCCAAGAGACCCAGTACTTC.

V usage is TRBV18 and J usage is TRBJ2-7; TRBD2 matches 9 bases. Germline CDR1 reads KGHSH; CDR2 reads LQKENI. J lost 0 bases, V lost 3 bases, and 12 bases had no gene match. This CDR3 contains 18 residues. CDR3 protein: CASSPDRPGAGGSYEQYF. Here the CDR3 DNA reads TGTGCCAGCTCACCGGACAGGCCGGGAGCGGGGGGCTCCTACGAGCAGTACTTC.

The rearrangement uses TRBV7-9 and TRBJ1-2; D is unclear. The CDR3 is 13 amino acids. Germline loops: CDR1 SEHNR, CDR2 FQNEAQ (reference sequence). V shed 4 bases and J shed 1 base, with 7 bases lying between them. The CDR3 DNA is TGTGCCAGCAGCTCCAGCGGTAACTATGGCTACACCTTC. It yields the protein CASSSSGNYGYTF.

Only a few counts were recorded for this clone. This chain uses TRBV5-6 with TRBJ2-1; possibly TRBD2 for D (6 bases). The CDR3 length is 14 residues. Trimming took 0 bases from V and 12 from J, leaving 16 bases between them. Germline-derived CDR1 and CDR2 are SGHDT and YYEEEE. Here the CDR3 DNA reads TGTGCCAGCAGCTTGGCCCATGGGGGGTCGAGGCAGTTCTTC. This sequence encodes CASSLAHGGSRQFF. Full variable domain (rest looked up from reference TRBV5-6 and TRBJ2-1): DAGVTQSPTHLIKTRGQQVTLRCSPKSGHDTVSWYQQALGQGPQFIFQYYEEEERQRGNFPDRFSGHQFPNYSSELNVNALLLGDSALYLCASSLAHGGSRQFFGPGTRLTVL.

This sequence joins TRBV19 and TRBJ2-5; D is undetermined. Germline assignment: CDR1 LNHDA and CDR2 SQIVND (reference sequence). Trimming removed 5 bases from V and 0 bases from J, with 7 bases in between. The CDR3 is made up of 13 amino acids. The CDR3 loop is CASSPTDQETQYF. For the CDR3, the DNA is TGTGCCAGTAGTCCCACGGACCAAGAGACCCAGTACTTC. Filled out from reference TRBV19 and TRBJ2-5, the complete variable domain reads DGGITQSPKYLFRKEGQNVTLSCEQNLNHDAMYWYRQDPGQGLRLIYYSQIVNDFQKGDIAEGYSVSREKKESFPLTVTSAQKNPTAFYLCASSPTDQETQYFGPGTRLLVL.

There are a few counts of this clone. The rearrangement joins TRBV4-2 to TRBJ2-6; D remains ambiguous. The CDR3 covers 16 residues. From germline, CDR1 is LGHNA and CDR2 YNFKEQ. With 0 bases removed from V and 1 base from J, the gap between germline ends came to 7 bases. The DNA for the CDR3 is TGTGCCAGCAGCCAAGATAACGGTTCTGGGGCCAACGTCCTGACTTTC. Residues: CASSQDNGSGANVLTF.

V gene TRBV6-5 combines with J gene TRBJ1-6, with a tentative D call TRBD1 (6 bases). Germline-derived CDR1 and CDR2 are MNHEY and SVGAGI. V lost 6 bases and J lost 7, with 13 bases in between. The CDR3 covers 14 residues. The CDR3: CASRSTGKNSPLHF. CDR3 sequence (DNA): TGTGCCAGCAGATCCACAGGGAAGAATTCACCCCTCCACTTT.

The chain combines TRBV5-1 with TRBJ1-1; 9 nucleotides agree with TRBD1. The V segment lost 4 bases and the J segment 5 bases; nucleotides outside the gene matches: 9. Germline V gene data show CDR1 as SGHRS and CDR2 as YFSETQ. The CDR3 is 15 residues long. As DNA, the CDR3 is TGCGCCAGCAGCCAGGGGGACAGGGTCGGGACTGAAGCTTTCTTT. Its translation is CASSQGDRVGTEAFF.

The rearrangement links TRBV6-1 to TRBJ1-2; 11 bases match TRBD1. The CDR3 consists of 13 residues. The J segment lost 8 bases and the V segment lost 10 bases, leaving 9 bases of the junction unmatched. CDR1 and CDR2 from the germline V gene are MNHNS and SASEGT. CDR3 in DNA: TGTGCCATACGAGGACAGGGGGCGAAGGGCTACACCTTC. This sequence encodes CAIRGQGAKGYTF.

This chain links TRBV27 with TRBJ2-4; TRBD2 matches 8 bases. CDR1 is MNHEY and CDR2 is SMNVEV in the germline V gene (reference sequence). CDR3 length equals 14 residues. With V trimmed by 6 bases and J by 7 bases, 8 bases remained unmatched. CDR3 bases: TGTGCCAGCAGCCGAGATAGCGGGGCGAACATTCAGTACTTC. It yields the protein CASSRDSGANIQYF.

J is TRBJ1-1 and V is TRBV6-1, with a possible D match to TRBD1 (5 bases). Germline V CDR1 and CDR2: MNHNS, SASEGT. Trimming left V 3 bases short and J 1 base short, with 21 bases between. CDR3 length: 18 residues. CDR3 loop: CASSEPRRALGENTEAFF. The CDR3 nucleotides are TGTGCCAGCAGTGAGCCCCGCAGGGCCCTCGGTGAGAACACTGAAGCTTTCTTT.

This clone was found once. The chain uses TRBV4-2 and TRBJ2-3; weak D call: TRBD1 (6 bases). The germline CDR1 and CDR2 sequences are LGHNA and YNFKEQ. This CDR3 region has 14 residues. V was pared by 1 base and J by 4 bases, with 9 bases between. Here the CDR3 reads CASSQGQAADTQYF. DNA for the CDR3: TGTGCCAGCAGCCAAGGACAGGCGGCAGATACGCAGTATTTT.

This clone was seen a single time. The chain is built from TRBV10-3 and TRBJ2-2, with D perhaps TRBD2 (7 bases). The CDR3 is made up of 15 amino acids. With 4 bases removed from V and 5 bases from J, the gap between germline ends came to 14 bases. Germline loops: CDR1 ENHRY, CDR2 SYGVKD. The CDR3: CAISVAGAPTGELFF. The CDR3, as DNA: TGTGCCATCAGTGTGGCGGGGGCCCCAACCGGGGAGCTGTTTTTT.